This passage covers 23 T cell receptor beta chains from one sample sequenced in a study of PD-1 blockade in mismatch repair-deficient tumors. Method: immunoSEQ multiplex PCR; TCRdb's copy keeps in-frame clones and lacks some. The profile covers 77,000 or so clones, with roughly 80% appearing a single time and roughly 5.5% taken by the ten largest. Specimen: peripheral blood, collected 44 weeks after starting pembrolizumab. Receptors originate from an adult with mismatch repair-deficient cancer.

This clone was seen only once. This sample includes further DNA sequences coding for the same CDR3. The chain links TRBV7-2 to TRBJ1-2; unclear D gene. Per the germline V gene, CDR1 is SGHTA and CDR2 is FQGNSA. The CDR3 extends over 13 amino acids. V shed 1 base and J shed 1 base, with 4 bases lying between them. The CDR3 loop reads CASSLDNNYGYTF. As DNA, the CDR3 is TGTGCCAGCAGCTTAGACAATAACTATGGCTACACCTTC.

As for this clone: The junction does not match germline at one end; this may be a read error. This chain links TRBV13 with TRBJ2-1; 9 bases match TRBD2. The CDR3 has 14 amino acids. Per the germline V gene, CDR1 is PRHDT and CDR2 is FYEKMQ (reference sequence). The CDR3: CASSLGTSQSEQFF. CDR3 in DNA: TGTGCCAGCAGCCTAGGGACTAGCCAGAGTGAGCAGTTCTTC.

This clone appeared once. This chain links TRBV15 with TRBJ2-7; no definite D call. CDR1 is LNHNV, CDR2 YYDKDF, per germline (reference sequence). This CDR3 has 15 residues. Trimming left V 0 bases short and J 4 bases short, with 13 bases between. In DNA form, the CDR3 reads TGTGCCACCAGCAGAGATCGAGGTGGGTTTTACGAGCAGTACTTC. This sequence encodes CATSRDRGGFYEQYF.

This chain connects TRBV27 to TRBJ1-5, with 8 bases matching TRBD1. V was pared by 5 bases and J by 4 bases, with 1 base of the junction left unmatched. The CDR3 is 13 residues long. Germline lookup yields CDR1 MNHEY and CDR2 SMNVEV (reference sequence). The CDR3 DNA reads TGTGCCAGCAGTGGACAGGGAAATCAGCCCCAGCATTTT. Amino acid sequence: CASSGQGNQPQHF.

The rearrangement uses TRBV30 and TRBJ2-5, with TRBD1 as a possible D gene (5 bases). Trimming left V 0 bases short and J 2 bases short, with 16 bases between. Germline V gene lookup returns CDR1 GTSNPN and CDR2 SVGIG (reference sequence). CDR3 size: 16 residues. This CDR3 reads CAWSVQVRMVQETQYF. CDR3 nucleotide sequence: TGTGCCTGGAGTGTACAGGTCAGGATGGTACAAGAGACCCAGTACTTC.

The V call is TRBV18, the J call TRBJ1-5; 12 nucleotides align to TRBD1. Looked up from germline, CDR1 is KGHSH and CDR2 is LQKENI. After removal of 4 bases from V and 3 bases from J, the junction contained 4 bases not matched to a gene. The CDR3 extends over 16 amino acids. CDR3 residues: CASSLGTGGLNQPQHF. The CDR3 DNA follows: TGTGCCAGCTCACTGGGGACAGGGGGCCTCAATCAGCCCCAGCATTTT.

The chain is built from TRBV27 and TRBJ2-1, with 9 bases matching TRBD1. Germline V gene sequence: CDR1 MNHEY, CDR2 SMNVEV (reference sequence). V lost 6 bases to trimming and J lost 9 bases; unmatched junction nucleotides: 6. The CDR3 runs 13 residues. In DNA form, the CDR3 reads TGTGCCAGCAGCCTGACAGGGGGGCGTGAGCAGTTCTTC. Translation: CASSLTGGREQFF.

CDR3 DNA: TGTGCCAGCAGTCCCGACAGGGACACGTCGGTCTATGGCTACACCTTC. Translated: CASSPDRDTSVYGYTF. The J gene is TRBJ1-2, the V gene TRBV2, with 7 bases that match TRBD1. V lost 5 bases to trimming and J lost 4 bases; unmatched junction nucleotides: 13. CDR1 and CDR2 from the germline V gene are SNHLY and FYNNEI. The CDR3 has 16 amino acids.

This chain joins TRBV19 and TRBJ1-5, with D possibly being TRBD1 (5 bases). V was clipped by 2 bases and J by 0 bases, with 8 bases between them. CDR3 size: 15 residues. CDR1 is LNHDA and CDR2 is SQIVND in the germline V gene (reference sequence). DNA of the CDR3: TGTGCCAGTAGTATACGGGGGAATAGCAATCAGCCCCAGCATTTT. It codes for CASSIRGNSNQPQHF.

J is TRBJ1-1 and V is TRBV7-2, with D perhaps matching TRBD1 (5 bases). This CDR3 is built from 15 residues. Germline V gene lookup returns CDR1 SGHTA and CDR2 FQGNSA. Trimming removed 3 bases at V and 0 bases at J, with 11 bases between. The CDR3 sequence is CASSLRQLMNTEAFF. The CDR3 DNA reads TGTGCCAGCAGCTTGAGACAGCTCATGAACACTGAAGCTTTCTTT.

V gene TRBV28 combines with J gene TRBJ2-5; 9 bases agree with TRBD2. This CDR3 has 16 amino acids. V dropped 3 bases and J dropped 2; count of bases not matched to a gene: 7. In germline, CDR1 is MDHEN, CDR2 SYDVKM. CDR3 in amino acids: CASSLLAGVEQETQYF. For the CDR3, the DNA is TGTGCCAGCAGTTTGTTAGCGGGAGTAGAGCAAGAGACCCAGTACTTC.

The chain joins TRBV5-6 to TRBJ1-5, with TRBD1 matching 10 bases. The CDR3 is made up of 16 amino acids. The trim removed 4 bases at V and 7 bases at J, leaving 11 bases unmatched. Germline V CDR1 and CDR2: SGHDT, YYEEEE. CDR3 amino acids: CASSLRQGAPGQPQHF. The CDR3, as DNA: TGTGCCAGCAGCCTAAGACAGGGGGCGCCCGGACAGCCCCAGCATTTT.

The J gene is TRBJ2-5, the V gene TRBV28; TRBD2 matches 7 bases. Per the germline V gene, CDR1 is MDHEN and CDR2 is SYDVKM. The V and J ends lost 8 bases and 4 bases, in that order; junction bases with no gene match: 4. CDR3 length equals 12 residues. The CDR3 reads CASGRGGETQYF. The CDR3 DNA is TGTGCCAGCGGACGCGGGGGAGAGACCCAGTACTTC.

This chain uses TRBV19 with TRBJ1-2, with 9 bases fitting TRBD1. Germline V gene sequence: CDR1 LNHDA, CDR2 SQIVND (reference sequence). V was pared by 7 bases and J by 4 bases, with 10 bases of the junction left unmatched. The CDR3 consists of 15 residues. CDR3 residues: CASNNVGTGTYGYTF. The CDR3 coding sequence is TGTGCCAGTAATAATGTAGGGACAGGGACCTATGGCTACACCTTC. The full variable domain, its missing parts supplied by reference TRBV19 and TRBJ1-2, is DGGITQSPKYLFRKEGQNVTLSCEQNLNHDAMYWYRQDPGQGLRLIYYSQIVNDFQKGDIAEGYSVSREKKESFPLTVTSAQKNPTAFYLCASNNVGTGTYGYTFGSGTRLTVV.

The V gene is TRBV2, the J gene TRBJ1-2, with D tentatively TRBD1 (6 bases). This CDR3 region has 14 residues. V gave up 7 bases and J gave up 4 bases, with 16 bases separating them. Per germline, CDR1 SNHLY and CDR2 FYNNEI. The DNA for the CDR3 is TGTGCCAGCACCCTGGGACAAACACGCTATGGCTACACCTTC. It yields the protein CASTLGQTRYGYTF.

This clone showed up just once. This chain uses TRBV2 with TRBJ1-2, with TRBD1 matching 9 bases. The CDR3 spans 14 residues. V lost 6 bases to trimming and J lost 4 bases; unmatched junction nucleotides: 6. Germline lookup yields CDR1 SNHLY and CDR2 FYNNEI. CDR3 sequence: CASRDPGQGYGYTF. The CDR3 DNA follows: TGTGCCAGCAGAGACCCGGGACAGGGCTATGGCTACACCTTC.

The gene calls are TRBV4-2 and TRBJ2-2; D not resolved. Germline loops: CDR1 LGHNA, CDR2 YNFKEQ. V lost 7 bases and J 3 bases, leaving 6 bases between the germline ends. The CDR3 contains 12 residues. The DNA for the CDR3 is TGTGCCAGCATTATAGACACCGGGGAGCTGTTTTTT. Its translation: CASIIDTGELFF.

The chain links TRBV7-6 to TRBJ2-7, with TRBD1 identical over 8 bases. V was pared by 4 bases and J by 5 bases, with 4 bases of the junction left unmatched. This CDR3 has 13 residues. Germline V gene lookup returns CDR1 SGHVS and CDR2 FNYEAQ. This CDR3 is CASSSTGADEQYF. The CDR3 DNA sequence: TGTGCCAGCAGCTCGACAGGGGCGGACGAGCAGTACTTC.

V usage is TRBV6-1 and J usage is TRBJ1-2; D perhaps matches TRBD1 (6 bases). Germline V lookup: CDR1 MNHNS, CDR2 SASEGT. V was clipped by 5 bases and J by 14 bases, with 15 bases between them. This CDR3 comprises 11 residues. The CDR3 region is CASSYGTTQTF. The CDR3 DNA reads TGTGCCAGCAGTTACGGGACAACGCAAACCTTC.

The chain combines TRBV7-2 with TRBJ2-3; D may correspond to TRBD1 or TRBD2 (5 bases each). There are 16 residues in the CDR3. Per the germline V gene, CDR1 is SGHTA and CDR2 is FQGNSA. Trimming took 1 base from V and 2 from J, leaving 13 bases between them. The CDR3, as DNA: TGTGCCAGCAGCTTAGTGGGGGACGGATACACAGATACGCAGTATTTT. It encodes CASSLVGDGYTDTQYF.

The chain recombines TRBV13 with TRBJ2-1, with 9 bases lining up with TRBD2. Germline assignment: CDR1 PRHDT and CDR2 FYEKMQ (reference sequence). The CDR3 totals 14 residues. Losses at the gene ends were 5 bases for V and 9 bases for J; bases not matched to a gene: 8. The CDR3 DNA reads TGTGCCAGCAGCCCTAGCGGGAAAGGGGTTGAGCAGTTCTTC. This translates into CASSPSGKGVEQFF.

The chain uses TRBV18 and TRBJ2-7; perhaps TRBD1 as D (5 bases). Germline V gene sequence: CDR1 KGHSH, CDR2 LQKENI. Deletions cut 3 bases from V and 3 bases from J, with 9 bases between. The CDR3 is 13 amino acids. The CDR3 region has the DNA TGTGCCAGCTCACCTACTCAGGGCTACGAGCAGTACTTC. It codes for CASSPTQGYEQYF.

V gene TRBV5-8 combines with J gene TRBJ2-7; D perhaps matches TRBD1 (6 bases). CDR3 length: 13 residues. The germline V gene encodes CDR1 SGHTS and CDR2 YDEGEE. Trimming removed 5 bases from V and 3 bases from J, with 12 bases in between. The CDR3 region is CASRNRDGYEQYF. In DNA, the CDR3 is TGTGCCAGCAGAAACAGGGACGGCTACGAGCAGTACTTC. Based on the CDR3 plus reference TRBV5-8 and TRBJ2-7, the full variable domain is EAGVTQSPTHLIKTRGQQATLRCSPISGHTSVYWYQQALGLGLQFLLWYDEGEERNRGNFPPRFSGRQFPNYSSELNVNALELEDSALYLCASRNRDGYEQYFGPGTRLTVT.